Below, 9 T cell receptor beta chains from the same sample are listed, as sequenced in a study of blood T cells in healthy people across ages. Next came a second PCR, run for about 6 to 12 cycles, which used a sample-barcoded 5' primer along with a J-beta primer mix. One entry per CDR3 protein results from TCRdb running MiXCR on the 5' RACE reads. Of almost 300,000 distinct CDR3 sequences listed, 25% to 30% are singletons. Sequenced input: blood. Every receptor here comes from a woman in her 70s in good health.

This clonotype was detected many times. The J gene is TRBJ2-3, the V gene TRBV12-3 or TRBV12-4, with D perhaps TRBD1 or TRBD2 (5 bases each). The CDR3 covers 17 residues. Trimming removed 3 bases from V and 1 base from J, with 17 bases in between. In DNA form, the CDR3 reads TGTGCCAGCAGTTTTATCCCCCTCGTGGGGGGCACAGATACGCAGTATTTT. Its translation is CASSFIPLVGGTDTQYF.

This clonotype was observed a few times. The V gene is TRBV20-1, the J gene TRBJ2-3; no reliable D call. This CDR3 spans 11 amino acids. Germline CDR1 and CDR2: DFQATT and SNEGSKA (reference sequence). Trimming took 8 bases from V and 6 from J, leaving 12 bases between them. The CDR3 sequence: CSYSAVDTQYF. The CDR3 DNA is TGCAGTTATAGTGCTGTGGATACGCAGTATTTT.

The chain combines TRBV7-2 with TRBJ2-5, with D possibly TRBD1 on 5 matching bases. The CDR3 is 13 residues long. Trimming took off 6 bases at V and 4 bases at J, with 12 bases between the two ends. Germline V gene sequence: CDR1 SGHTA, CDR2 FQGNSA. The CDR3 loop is CASSKGSRETQYF. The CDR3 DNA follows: TGTGCCAGCAGTAAGGGGTCACGAGAGACCCAGTACTTC. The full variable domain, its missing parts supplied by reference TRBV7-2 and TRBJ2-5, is GAGVSQSPSNKVTEKGKDVELRCDPISGHTALYWYRQSLGQGLEFLIYFQGNSAPDKSGLPSDRFSAERTGGSVSTLTIQRTQQEDSAVYLCASSKGSRETQYFGPGTRLLVL.

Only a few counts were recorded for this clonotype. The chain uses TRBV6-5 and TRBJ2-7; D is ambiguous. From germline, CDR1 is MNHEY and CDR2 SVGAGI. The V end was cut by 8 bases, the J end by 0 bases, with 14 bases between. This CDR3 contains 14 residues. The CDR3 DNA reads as TGTGCCAGCGGTAGGACGGTTTCCTCCTACGAGCAGTACTTC. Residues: CASGRTVSSYEQYF.

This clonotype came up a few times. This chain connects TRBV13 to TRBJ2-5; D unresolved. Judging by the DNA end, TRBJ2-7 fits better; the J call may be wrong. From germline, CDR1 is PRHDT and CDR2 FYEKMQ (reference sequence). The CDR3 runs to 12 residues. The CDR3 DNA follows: TGTGCCAGCAGCTCCCCTAAAAACGAGCAGTACTTC. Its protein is CASSSPKNEQYF.

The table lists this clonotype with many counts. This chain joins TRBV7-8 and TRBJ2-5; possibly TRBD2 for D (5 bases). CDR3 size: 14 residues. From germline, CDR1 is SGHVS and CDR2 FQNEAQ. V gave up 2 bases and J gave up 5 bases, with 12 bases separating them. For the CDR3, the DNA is TGTGCCAGCAGCTTAAGGCGGGTGAGGGAGACCCAGTACTTC. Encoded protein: CASSLRRVRETQYF.

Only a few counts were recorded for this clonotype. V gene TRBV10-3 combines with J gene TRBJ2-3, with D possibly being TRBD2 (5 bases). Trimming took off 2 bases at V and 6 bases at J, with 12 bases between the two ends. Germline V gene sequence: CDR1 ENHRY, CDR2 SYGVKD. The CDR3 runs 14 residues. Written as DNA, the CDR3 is TGTGCCATCAGTGAGACGACTACTGGTGATACGCAGTATTTT. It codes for CAISETTTGDTQYF.

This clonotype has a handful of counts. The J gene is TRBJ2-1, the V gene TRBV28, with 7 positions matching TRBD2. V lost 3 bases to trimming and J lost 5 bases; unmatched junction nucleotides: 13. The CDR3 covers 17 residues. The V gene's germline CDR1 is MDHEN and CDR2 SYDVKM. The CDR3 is CASSFNRWGTNDNEQFF. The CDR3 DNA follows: TGTGCCAGCAGTTTCAATAGGTGGGGGACTAACGACAATGAGCAGTTCTTC.

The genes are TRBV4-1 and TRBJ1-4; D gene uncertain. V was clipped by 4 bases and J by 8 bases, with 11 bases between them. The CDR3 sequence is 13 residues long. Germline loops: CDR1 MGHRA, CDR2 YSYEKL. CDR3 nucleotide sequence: TGCGCCAGCAGCCCAGGACCAGTGGAAAAACTGTTTTTT. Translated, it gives CASSPGPVEKLFF.